Listed below are T cell receptor beta chains from one sample, sequenced in a study of cytomegalovirus exposure and HLA in healthy donors. Sequencing was performed with immunoSEQ multiplex PCR; in TCRdb, only in-frame clones are kept and a portion is missing. The table shows more than 250,000 clones, with approximately 90% occurring only once. The sequencing input was PBMCs. The receptors come from a young woman in good health and CMV-seronegative. CDR3s include the opening cysteine and the closing phenylalanine or tryptophan. D genes are given only for firm matches. Size is stated for part of the rows, as once, few or many counts, or as a class when the clone is expanded.

j_call	v_call	d_call	clone_size	cdr3_aa	cdr3_nt
TRBJ2-3	TRBV7-9	.	.	CASSLEAGLDTQYF	TGTGCCAGCAGCTTAGAAGCAGGGCTGGATACGCAGTATTTT
TRBJ1-2	TRBV27	.	.	CASSTLTNRVWAF	TGTGCCAGCAGTACCTTAACCAACAGGGTATGGGCCTTC
TRBJ2-3	TRBV5-4	TRBD2	.	CASSLGRGGSEDTQYF	TGTGCCAGCAGCTTGGGGCGGGGGGGCAGTGAGGATACGCAGTATTTT
TRBJ1-2	TRBV19	.	.	CASSIDWSGYTF	TGTGCCAGTAGTATAGATTGGAGTGGCTACACCTTC
TRBJ1-2	TRBV5-4	TRBD1	.	CASSLSRRTGEGYGYTF	TGTGCCAGCAGCTTGTCCAGGAGGACAGGGGAAGGGTATGGCTACACCTTC
TRBJ2-2	TRBV7-7	.	.	CASSPGGPTGELFF	TGTGCTAGCAGCCCCGGGGGGCCCACCGGGGAGCTGTTTTTT
TRBJ1-1	TRBV7-3	TRBD1	.	CASSTTGGTEAFF	TGTGCCAGCAGTACTACAGGGGGCACTGAAGCTTTCTTT
TRBJ2-3	TRBV4-1	.	.	CASSQEGPGDTQYF	TGCGCCAGCAGCCAAGAGGGGCCCGGAGATACGCAGTATTTT
TRBJ2-7	TRBV7-9	.	.	CASSLVGRVSYEQYF	TGTGCCAGCAGCTTAGTAGGCAGGGTCTCCTACGAGCAGTACTTC
TRBJ1-1	TRBV9	.	.	CASSVRTNTEAFF	TGTGCCAGCAGCGTACGGACTAACACTGAAGCTTTCTTT
TRBJ2-7	TRBV6-5	.	.	CASSYGLFAEQYF	TGTGCCAGCAGTTATGGACTTTTCGCCGAGCAGTACTTC
TRBJ1-2	TRBV29-1	.	once	CSVEDVAGINYGYTF	TGCAGCGTTGAAGATGTAGCAGGGATTAACTATGGCTACACCTTC
TRBJ2-7	TRBV4-1	TRBD1	.	CASSLEPGQGYYEQYF	TGCGCCAGCAGCCTTGAACCGGGACAGGGATACTACGAGCAGTACTTC
TRBJ1-4	TRBV7-3	TRBD1	.	CASSLRGQGDEKLFF	TGTGCCAGCAGCTTAAGGGGACAGGGGGATGAAAAACTGTTTTTT
TRBJ1-2	TRBV6-6	TRBD1	.	CASSPGQSYGYTF	TGTGCCAGCAGTCCGGGACAGAGCTATGGCTACACCTTC
TRBJ2-3	TRBV6-4	.	.	CASSERRGDTQYF	TGTGCCAGCAGTGAGAGAAGGGGGGATACGCAGTATTTT
TRBJ1-1	TRBV27	.	once	CASSLNPVTEAFF	TGTGCCAGCAGTTTAAACCCGGTCACTGAAGCTTTCTTT
TRBJ1-1	TRBV2	.	.	CASLNRQNTEAFF	TGTGCCAGCCTCAATAGACAGAACACTGAAGCTTTCTTT
TRBJ2-1	TRBV7-2	TRBD2	.	CASSAGLALYNEQFF	TGTGCCAGCAGCGCGGGACTAGCGCTTTACAATGAGCAGTTCTTC
TRBJ2-2	TRBV7-9	TRBD2	few	CASSFIGTIVPQKTGELFF	TGTGCCAGCAGCTTTATTGGGACTATCGTCCCCCAAAAAACCGGGGAGCTGTTTTTT
TRBJ2-1	TRBV13	TRBD2	.	CASSLGLAGGYNEQFF	TGTGCCAGCAGCTTGGGACTAGCGGGGGGCTACAATGAGCAGTTCTTC
TRBJ2-7	TRBV14	.	.	CASSQTGSLYEQYF	TGTGCCAGCAGCCAAACAGGGTCGCTCTACGAGCAGTACTTC
TRBJ1-1	TRBV29-1	TRBD1	.	CSVSGTGGRMNTEAFF	TGCAGCGTTTCCGGGACAGGGGGCCGAATGAACACTGAAGCTTTCTTT
TRBJ1-1	TRBV5-1	.	.	CASSPRLVNTEAFF	TGCGCCAGCAGCCCACGGTTGGTGAACACTGAAGCTTTCTTT
TRBJ2-5	TRBV5-1	.	.	CASSLGQGRETQYF	TGCGCCAGCAGCTTGGGGCAGGGCCGAGAGACCCAGTACTTC
TRBJ2-3	TRBV27	.	.	CASSFERSTDTQYF	TGTGCCAGCAGTTTCGAACGTTCTACCGATACGCAGTATTTT
TRBJ2-1	TRBV4-1	.	few	CASSQGERSYNEQFF	TGCGCCAGCAGCCAAGGAGAGCGCTCCTACAATGAGCAGTTCTTC
TRBJ1-6	TRBV19	TRBD1	.	CASSMDRVNSPLHF	TGTGCCAGTAGTATGGACAGGGTTAATTCACCCCTCCACTTT
TRBJ2-1	TRBV2	TRBD2	.	CASRVRTSGGYEQFF	TGTGCCAGCAGGGTTAGGACTAGCGGGGGCTATGAGCAGTTCTTC
TRBJ2-1	TRBV9	TRBD2	.	CASSFTGGEYNEQFF	TGTGCCAGCAGCTTCACGGGGGGGGAATACAATGAGCAGTTCTTC
TRBJ1-4	TRBV5-1	TRBD1	.	CASSNGQGLNEKLFF	TGCGCCAGCAGCAACGGACAGGGCCTTAATGAAAAACTGTTTTTT
TRBJ1-1	TRBV29-1	TRBD1	.	CSVLTGANTEAFF	TGCAGCGTCCTGACAGGGGCCAACACTGAAGCTTTCTTT
TRBJ1-1	TRBV11-1	TRBD1	.	CASSLMEGGFTEAFF	TGTGCCAGCAGCTTAATGGAAGGGGGCTTCACTGAAGCTTTCTTT
TRBJ2-7	TRBV5-1	TRBD1	.	CASRPNPGQDTYEQYF	TGCGCCAGCAGACCTAACCCGGGACAGGACACCTACGAGCAGTACTTC
TRBJ1-3	TRBV6-6	.	.	CASSPKGVNGNTIYF	TGTGCCAGCAGCCCGAAGGGGGTTAATGGAAACACCATATATTTT
TRBJ1-2	TRBV30	TRBD1	.	CAWRTGGTNYGYTF	TGTGCCTGGAGGACAGGGGGGACTAACTATGGCTACACCTTC
TRBJ1-1	TRBV1	.	.	CTSSQDPGPNMNTEAFF	TGCACCAGCAGCCAAGATCCGGGTCCGAACATGAACACTGAAGCTTTCTTT
TRBJ2-7	TRBV5-1	.	.	CASSLGRGPAYEQYF	TGCGCCAGCAGCTTGGGGCGGGGCCCCGCCTACGAGCAGTACTTC
TRBJ2-2	TRBV7-8	TRBD1	.	CASSLARQGARTGELFF	TGTGCCAGCAGCTTAGCGAGGCAGGGGGCGCGGACCGGGGAGCTGTTTTTT
TRBJ2-5	TRBV11-3	.	.	CASSLNSMETQYF	TGTGCCAGCAGCTTGAATAGTATGGAGACCCAGTACTTC
TRBJ1-4	TRBV10-2	.	once	CASSDLQTANEKLFF	TGCGCCAGCAGTGATCTGCAAACGGCTAATGAAAAACTGTTTTTT
TRBJ1-4	TRBV5-1	TRBD1	once	CASSLDGTATNEKLFF	TGCGCCAGCAGCTTGGACGGGACAGCAACTAATGAAAAACTGTTTTTT
TRBJ1-5	TRBV2	TRBD1	.	CASSEVRGQPQHF	TGTGCCAGCAGTGAAGTCAGGGGGCAGCCCCAGCATTTT
TRBJ2-3	TRBV5-5	TRBD2	.	CASSQSGGARDTQYF	TGTGCCAGCAGCCAAAGCGGGGGGGCAAGAGATACGCAGTATTTT
TRBJ2-7	TRBV5-5	TRBD1	once	CASSRGQSAYEQYF	TGTGCCAGCAGCCGGGGACAGTCGGCATACGAGCAGTACTTC